The rows below give T cell receptor beta chains drawn from one sample of a study of T cell clusters in autoimmune cytopenias. Using the multiplex PCR reads, TCRdb records one entry per CDR3 protein without DNA. The sample totals under 8,500 distinct CDR3 sequences. The sequenced sample was peripheral blood. These receptors were taken from a human donor with an autoimmune cytopenia or autoimmune hepatitis (not recorded which). CDR3s include the opening cysteine and the closing phenylalanine or tryptophan. Fields, in order: clone size, J gene, CDR3 length, V gene, CDR3 protein. Size values are once, few and many counts, or a class for expanded clones, and some rows have none.

>-|TRBJ2-7|15|TRBV19
CASSIGTSGSYEQYF
>-|TRBJ2-7|15|TRBV6-5
CASSLFRGPLYEQYF
>-|TRBJ1-1|16|TRBV7-4
CASSLGGLGPNTEAFF
>-|TRBJ2-3|15|TRBV7-2
CASSLGPNPTDTQYF
>-|TRBJ2-2|15|TRBV7-9
CASSPGRATTGELFF
>-|TRBJ2-4|13|TRBV24-1
CATSEGQGSIQYF
>medium-sized|TRBJ1-1|14|TRBV29-1
CSVESDREDTEAFF
>-|TRBJ2-3|16|TRBV24-1
CATSDPLAGVEDTQYF
>-|TRBJ2-6|17|TRBV11-1
CASSFMATPSGANVLTF
>-|TRBJ1-2|13|TRBV6-1
CASSQGDSYGYTF
>-|TRBJ2-5|14|TRBV10-1
CASSPGTSGYEQYF
>-|TRBJ2-1|16|TRBV14
CASRKSGATSYNEQFF
>-|TRBJ2-3|14|TRBV27
CASSLTGSTDTQYF
>medium-sized|TRBJ2-7|14|TRBV30
CAWSVGLAGYEQYF
>-|TRBJ2-3|15|TRBV18
CASALEGGSTDTQYF
>-|TRBJ2-1|14|TRBV5-1
CASSLRTVNNEQFF
>-|TRBJ2-5|14|TRBV25-1
CASSQLGGGETQYF
>-|TRBJ2-7|15|TRBV12-3/TRBV12-4
CASSQTGQGFYEQYF
>medium-sized|TRBJ2-2|12|TRBV29-1
CSVDGGTGELFF
>-|TRBJ2-3|15|TRBV30
CAWSVQAALTDTQYF
>-|TRBJ2-7|14|TRBV19
CASSRWGQTYEQYF
>medium-sized|TRBJ1-5|15|TRBV19
CASMGSGQGNQPQHF
>-|TRBJ2-3|14|TRBV14
CASSYGPSTDTQYF
>medium-sized|TRBJ2-7|14|TRBV29-1
CSVEGGDGTYEQYF
>-|TRBJ1-1|14|TRBV30
CAWSVRRTNTEAFF
>-|TRBJ2-7|14|TRBV19
CASSRLAEPYEQYF
>-|TRBJ1-1|14|TRBV27
CASSFWTSGPEAFF
>-|TRBJ2-7|14|TRBV7-9
CASSLGAVSYEQYF
>-|TRBJ2-7|12|TRBV7-9
CASSLSIYEQYF
>-|TRBJ2-5|18|TRBV18
CASSQNNLAGGFQETQYF
>medium-sized|TRBJ2-7|15|TRBV27
CASSLIPSGTGEQYF
>-|TRBJ2-2|13|TRBV18
CASSPPSTGELFF
>-|TRBJ1-5|13|TRBV30
CAWSSGVSQPQHF
>medium-sized|TRBJ2-1|14|TRBV11-1
CASSRARSRDEQFF
>-|TRBJ2-6|16|TRBV19
CASSIDAGYGANVLTF
>-|TRBJ1-4|16|TRBV6-5
CASSYSVGVINEKLFF
>medium-sized|TRBJ1-4|15|TRBV6-5
CASSHRQGLNEKLFF
>-|TRBJ2-4|14|TRBV19
CASSIRRTVNIQYF
>-|TRBJ2-1|15|TRBV30
CAWRPGLIRNNEQFF
>medium-sized|TRBJ2-2|15|TRBV29-1
CSVEIDGEGAGELFF
>medium-sized|TRBJ2-1|13|TRBV13
CASSSRGSGEQFF
>-|TRBJ2-1|13|TRBV6-5
CASRQGQGHEQFF
>-|TRBJ1-1|14|TRBV30
CAWNRDWANTEAFF
>-|TRBJ1-5|16|TRBV6-1
CASSESVAGEGQPQHF
>-|TRBJ2-3|16|TRBV5-6
CASSLTSGSGADTQYF
>-|TRBJ2-1|15|TRBV19
CASEKGASSTGEQFF
>medium-sized|TRBJ2-1|14|TRBV27
CASSLTRGGNEQFF
>medium-sized|TRBJ2-1|13|TRBV29-1
CSVTLAGAWEQFF
>-|TRBJ1-1|14|TRBV19
CASTTVGGYAEAFF
>-|TRBJ2-2|15|TRBV4-2
CASSQEGLGTGELFF
>-|TRBJ1-2|17|TRBV19
CASSTPGQMTNNYGYTF
>-|TRBJ2-4|19|TRBV12-3/TRBV12-4
CASSPTSGRASDRENIQYF
>-|TRBJ2-1|14|TRBV12-3/TRBV12-4
CASTLSGGYNEQFF